This T cell receptor beta chain was identified in a study of breast tumors, draining lymph nodes, adjacent tissues. Study-wide results and limits: Tumor repertoires ranked between lymph nodes and nontumor tissue in diversity, with V and J gene preferences. The lymph node origin of tumor T cells was framed as consistent with a hypothesis, not demonstrated. Most tumor T cells seemingly derive from lymph node, then expand in tumor. Luminal-like breast cancer showed significantly greater tumor-nontumor repertoire similarity than basal-like breast cancer did.

To note about this clonotype: Its specificity is unknown.

Axillary draining lymph nodes of breast cancer patients supplied the node samples. TCRdb passed the multiplex PCR reads through MiXCR, listing each CDR3 protein once. The sample carries about 230,000 distinct CDR3 sequences, roughly 32% recorded once. CDR3 size: 14 residues. The germline V gene has CDR1 MNHNS and CDR2 SASEGT. V lost 5 bases, J lost 5 bases, and 16 bases lay in between. The sample was axillary lymph node tissue. V is TRBV6-1 and J is TRBJ2-7, with D maybe TRBD1 (6 bases). This clonotype was sampled from a female donor with breast cancer. Some clones in this sample may be carry-over from other donors' samples. In DNA form, the CDR3 reads TGTGCCAGCAGTCACAGGGACACCGGGGACGAGCAGTACTTC. It yields the protein CASSHRDTGDEQYF.